This T cell receptor (beta chain) was found in a study of long-term antiretroviral therapy in people with HIV (dated by TCRdb to 2022 to 2024). In terms of the full investigation: The earliest samples were collected approximately a decade before the 2015 WHO recommendation for immediate ART, a period when ART was typically delayed until CD4 counts fell. Whether ART initiation and durable HIV suppression were associated with changes in peripheral blood TRB repertoire composition and diversity was tested in a retrospective serial study. A total of 192 cryopreserved PBMC samples came from approximately 30 adults with confirmed HIV infection and were collected serially over a mean of approximately six years (range 1-12). No cross-contamination during QIAcube processing turned up in test extractions that ran a monoclonal T-cell line alongside more than 30 polyclonal samples. About 35% of the 30 participants with HIV were female. Study-wide findings and limitations: Starting ART was linked to a significant rise in TRB diversity, yet even with long-term ART the diversity remained significantly lower than in transplant donor controls. Because pre-ART samples had limited cell numbers, unsorted PBMC were profiled rather than sorted CD4+ and CD8+ T cells. Because PBMC availability was limited, only the TCR beta chain was sequenced, with no alpha chain pairing. CDR3 length ranges in HIV repertoires were narrower than in controls, and network structure suggested an antigen-experienced repertoire with only a slight naive shift after ART. Inferences about post-ART repertoire changes are limited because no data were available on ART adherence, viral resistance or therapy changes. The repertoire was dominated across all time points by expanded TRB clones identified before ART initiation, although this dominance was seen to fluctuate and to decrease in many PLHIV after ART. Samples dated from 2004 to 2017, and the ART regimens used may be less effective than current ones.

About this clone: What antigen it recognizes has not been identified. Base-call qualities are not available, and no considerably larger clone is one nucleotide away.

Participants were included only if at least one PBMC sample before ART initiation and at least two post-ART samples were available. Treatment was received in the United States of America by all participants with HIV. Before DNA extraction, cryopreserved samples containing roughly 1-10 million PBMC were thawed and washed. At the time of the earliest PBMC sample for each participant with HIV, ages ranged from about 23 to 60 years. Per participant, PBMC samples came from 1-4 timepoints prior to ART initiation and 2-8 timepoints following ART initiation, for a median of 7 samples. For every participant, serial HIV viral load, CD4+ T-cell count, ART history and demographic data were obtained. Using a Qiagen kit on a QIAcube, genomic DNA was extracted from unsorted PBMC, with samples processed in batches of 12. The immunoSEQ hsTCRB v3.0 assay was used at survey level resolution to sequence the TRB variable region. A depth of roughly 40,000-55,000 T-cell genomes per sample was targeted for TRB sequencing. Pooled TRB libraries were sequenced on an Illumina MiSeq with a v3 150-cycle kit. The study's own analysis went as follows. Repertoire analysis was run in R within a reproducible Nextflow workflow that covered QC, data transformation and analysis. Custom analyses were implemented in LymphoSeq2, an R package for AIRR-Seq data exploration. A few samples that yielded fewer than 5000 total TRB sequences were excluded, so that approximately 200 HIV repertoires were analyzed. Among the roughly 180 retained HIV repertoires, some 59 were collected before ART initiation and roughly 130 after ART initiation. Repertoires were downsampled to 5000 TRB nucleotide sequences, and summary statistics were averaged over 100 downsampling iterations. TRB sequences were retained for analysis only if CDR3 regions of at least seven amino acids were present. Two measures captured diversity: a Shannon entropy-derived clonality score and the Gini coefficient. In the repertoire networks, any two of the top 5000 CDR3 amino acid sequences were linked whenever the two sequences differed by an edit distance of one. For TRB CDR3 amino acid sequences, GLIPH2 was used to predict antigen specificity groups and MHC restriction. To flag known associations with CMV, EBV, HIV or tissue antigens, CDR3 amino acid sequences were compared against VDJdb and McPAS-TCR. Pre-ART, post-ART and control groups were compared with Wilcoxon signed-rank tests and Holm-Bonferroni correction. TCRdb took over this immuneACCESS table, retaining in-frame rearrangements with V and J assigned. Such tables are incomplete; in checked studies, under half of the missing clones stem from an unresolved V gene, and the remainder is unexplained. That table gives V, J and clone size, and the DNA gave D and trimming. For this sample there are tens of thousands of clones; more than 90% appear just once. Of the sample, roughly 8% is held by the ten largest clones.

The specimen was unsorted PBMCs, collected roughly 6.3 years after starting antiretroviral therapy. The source is a man aged 25 to 45 with HIV.

This receptor carries the CDR3 CASRSRLAGVNEQFF. The bases are TGTGCCAGCAGGAGCCGACTAGCGGGAGTTAATGAGCAGTTCTTC. This chain joins TRBV2 to TRBJ2-1; the junction holds 12 bases that match TRBD2. The germline V gene gives CDR1 as SNHLY and CDR2 as FYNNEI. Reading from cysteine to phenylalanine, the CDR3 counts 15 amino acids. The kept DNA is CDR3 alone, 45 bases in frame from the first base. V lost 6 bases and J lost 7 bases, and the count of bases not matched to a germline gene is 7.